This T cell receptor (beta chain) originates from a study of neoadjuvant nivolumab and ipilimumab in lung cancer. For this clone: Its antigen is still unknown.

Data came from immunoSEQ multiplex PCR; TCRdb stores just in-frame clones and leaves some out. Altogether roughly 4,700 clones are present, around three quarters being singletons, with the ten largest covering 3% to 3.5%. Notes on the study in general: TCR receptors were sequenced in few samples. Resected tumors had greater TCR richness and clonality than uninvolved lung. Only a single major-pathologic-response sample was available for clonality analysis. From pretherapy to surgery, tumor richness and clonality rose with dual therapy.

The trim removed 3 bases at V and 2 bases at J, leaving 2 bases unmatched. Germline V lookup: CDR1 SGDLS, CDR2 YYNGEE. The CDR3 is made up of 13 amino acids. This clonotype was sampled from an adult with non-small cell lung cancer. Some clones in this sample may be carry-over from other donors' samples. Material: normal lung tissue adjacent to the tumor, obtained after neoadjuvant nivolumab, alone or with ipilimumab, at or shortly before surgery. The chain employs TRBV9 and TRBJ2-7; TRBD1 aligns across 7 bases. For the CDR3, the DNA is TGTGCCAGCAGCGACGGGACAGCCTACGAGCAGTACTTC. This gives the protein CASSDGTAYEQYF.